The source of this TCR beta chain is a study of long-term antiretroviral therapy in people with HIV. This clone was observed a single time. They ran version v3.0 of the immunoSEQ assay at survey level. Some clones are missing from TCRdb's copy, which holds only in-frame ones; the method was immunoSEQ multiplex PCR. The table includes tens of thousands of clones, 65% to 90% detected once. This CDR3 is 16 amino acids long. The V gene end was trimmed by 1 base and the J gene end by 4 bases; junction bases not matched to a gene: 9. CDR1 and CDR2 from the germline V gene are LNHDA and SQIVND (reference sequence).

The sequenced sample was unsorted PBMCs, obtained 3 years after starting antiretroviral therapy. V is TRBV19 and J is TRBJ2-7; 8 bases are shared with TRBD1. This clonotype was sampled from a man between 45 and 60 years old with HIV. Here the CDR3 reads CASSIGGDRMPYEQYF. The CDR3 nucleotides are TGTGCCAGTAGTATAGGGGGGGACAGGATGCCTTACGAGCAGTACTTC.